This T cell receptor (beta chain) was recorded in a study of Ad26.COV2.S vaccination and SARS-CoV-2 variants. At the level of the study: Administration of Ad26.COV2.S was intramuscular, either once or twice 56 days apart. Overall study results and limits: Measurements of TCR breadth and depth may have given underestimates of the total T cell responses.

Assay used: immunoSEQ multiplex PCR; TCRdb lists only in-frame clones, some missing. Of 300,000 to 400,000 clones listed, approximately 86% were seen once; the top ten hold about 11%. Between the trimmed V and J ends, which lost 1 base and 2 bases, there was a span of 3 bases. This CDR3 comprises 13 residues. Germline V gene sequence: CDR1 LNHDA, CDR2 SQIVND (reference sequence). Treatment here: 15 to 20 received Ad26.COV2.S at low or high dose, single or two shots; roughly 5 received placebo; per-sample allocation not given. Collection of samples fell on day 63 after the first vaccine or placebo injection. This Boston cohort included adults aged 18-55 years. An Ad26 vector was used to express Wuhan-strain SARS-CoV-2 spike as the vaccine. As concerns this clone: Antigen: not known.

The sequence was obtained from a person between 18 and 65 years old who received the Ad26.COV2.S COVID-19 vaccine or a placebo. This chain links TRBV19 with TRBJ2-1; D is unclear. Here the sequenced sample was peripheral blood, taken in a trial of Ad26.COV2.S vaccine versus placebo. The CDR3 DNA follows: TGTGCCAGTAGTATAGCGCCCTACAATGAGCAGTTCTTC. Its translation is CASSIAPYNEQFF.